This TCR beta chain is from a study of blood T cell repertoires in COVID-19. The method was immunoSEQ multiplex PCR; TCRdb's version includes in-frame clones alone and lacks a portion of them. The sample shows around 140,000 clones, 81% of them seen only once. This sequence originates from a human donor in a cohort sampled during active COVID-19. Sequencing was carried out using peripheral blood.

DNA of the CDR3: TGTGCCAGCAGCCGACTAGCGGGACCCTCCTACAATGAGCAGTTCTTC. Amino acid sequence: CASSRLAGPSYNEQFF. The gene calls are TRBV9 and TRBJ2-1; 11 nucleotides align to TRBD2. V was pared by 4 bases and J by 0 bases, with 3 bases of the junction left unmatched. CDR3 size: 16 residues. Germline V lookup: CDR1 SGDLS, CDR2 YYNGEE.